The sequence of this T cell receptor (beta chain) was determined in a study of technical replicates of blood from several donors. The germline V gene has CDR1 SGHNT and CDR2 YENEEA. V dropped 2 bases and J dropped 3 bases, with 11 bases sitting between them. This CDR3 region has 15 residues. The protocol was immunoSEQ multiplex PCR, while the TCRdb copy is restricted to in-frame clones and leaves out a portion. The repertoire holds approximately 79,000 clones, with about 97% as singletons. Only a few counts were recorded for this clone. The sequence was collected from a human donor in good health. This chain joins TRBV11-3 and TRBJ1-3, with D possibly matching TRBD1 (6 bases). The specimen was T cells isolated from PBMCs. The CDR3 region has the DNA TGTGCCAGCAGCTTAACGGACAGCGGTGGAAACACCATATATTTT. This sequence encodes CASSLTDSGGNTIYF.